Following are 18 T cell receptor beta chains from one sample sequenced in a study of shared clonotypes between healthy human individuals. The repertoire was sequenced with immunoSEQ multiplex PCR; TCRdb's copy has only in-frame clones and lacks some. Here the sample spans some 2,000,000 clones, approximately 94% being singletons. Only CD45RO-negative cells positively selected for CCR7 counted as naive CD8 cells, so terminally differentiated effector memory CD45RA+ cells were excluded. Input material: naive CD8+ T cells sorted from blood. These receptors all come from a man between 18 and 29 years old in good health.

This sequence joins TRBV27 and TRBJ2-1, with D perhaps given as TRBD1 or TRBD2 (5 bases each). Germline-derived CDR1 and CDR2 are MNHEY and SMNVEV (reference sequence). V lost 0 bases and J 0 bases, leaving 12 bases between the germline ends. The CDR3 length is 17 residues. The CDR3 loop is CASSLSTGGSSYNEQFF. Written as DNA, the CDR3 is TGTGCCAGCAGTTTATCAACTGGGGGAAGCTCCTACAATGAGCAGTTCTTC.

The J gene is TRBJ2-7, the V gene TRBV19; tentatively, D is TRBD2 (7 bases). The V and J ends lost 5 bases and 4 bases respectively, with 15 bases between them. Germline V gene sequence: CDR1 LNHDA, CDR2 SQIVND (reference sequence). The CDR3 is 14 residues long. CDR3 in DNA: TGTGCCAGTAGTTCCCGGGGGGCACTGTACGAGCAGTACTTC. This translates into CASSSRGALYEQYF.

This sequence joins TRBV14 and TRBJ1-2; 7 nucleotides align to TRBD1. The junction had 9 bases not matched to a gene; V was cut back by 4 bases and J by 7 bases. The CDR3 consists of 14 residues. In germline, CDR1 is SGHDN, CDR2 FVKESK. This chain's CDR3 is CASSLETGLGGYTF. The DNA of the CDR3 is TGTGCCAGCAGCCTCGAGACAGGGTTAGGTGGCTACACCTTC.

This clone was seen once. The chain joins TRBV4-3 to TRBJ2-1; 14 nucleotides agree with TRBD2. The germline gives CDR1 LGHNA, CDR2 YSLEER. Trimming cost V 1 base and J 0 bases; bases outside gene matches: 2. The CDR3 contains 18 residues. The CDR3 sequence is CASSQGLAGGSSYNEQFF. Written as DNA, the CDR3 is TGCGCCAGCAGCCAAGGACTAGCGGGAGGGAGCTCCTACAATGAGCAGTTCTTC.

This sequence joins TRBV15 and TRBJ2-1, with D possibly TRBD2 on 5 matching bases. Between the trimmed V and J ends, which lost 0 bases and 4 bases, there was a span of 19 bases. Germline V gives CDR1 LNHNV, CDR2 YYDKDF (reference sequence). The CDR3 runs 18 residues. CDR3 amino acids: CATSRDPSPDFLYNEQFF. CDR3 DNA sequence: TGTGCCACCAGCAGAGACCCCAGCCCGGACTTTCTATACAATGAGCAGTTCTTC.

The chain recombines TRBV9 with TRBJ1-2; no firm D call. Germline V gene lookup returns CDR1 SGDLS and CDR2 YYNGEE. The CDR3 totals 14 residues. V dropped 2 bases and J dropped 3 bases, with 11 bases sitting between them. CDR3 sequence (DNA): TGTGCCAGCAGCGTTTACGGCAGTGACTATGGCTACACCTTC. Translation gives CASSVYGSDYGYTF.

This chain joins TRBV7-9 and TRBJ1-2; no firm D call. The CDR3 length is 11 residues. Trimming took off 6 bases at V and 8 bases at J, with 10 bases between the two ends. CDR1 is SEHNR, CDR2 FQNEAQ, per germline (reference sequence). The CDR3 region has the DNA TGTGCCAGCAGGGGAGTTTCGGGCTACACCTTC. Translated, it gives CASRGVSGYTF.

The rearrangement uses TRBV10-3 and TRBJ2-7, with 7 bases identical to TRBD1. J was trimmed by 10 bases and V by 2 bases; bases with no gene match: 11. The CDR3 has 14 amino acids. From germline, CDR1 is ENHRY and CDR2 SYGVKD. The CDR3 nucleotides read TGTGCCATCAGTGAGCCTGGGACAGAATTAGATCAGTACTTC. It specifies CAISEPGTELDQYF.

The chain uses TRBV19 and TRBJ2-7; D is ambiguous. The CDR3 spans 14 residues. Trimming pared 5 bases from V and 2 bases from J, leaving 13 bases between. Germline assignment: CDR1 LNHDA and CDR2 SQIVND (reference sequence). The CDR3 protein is CASSPGVLTYEQYF. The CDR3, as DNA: TGTGCCAGTAGTCCCGGCGTCTTGACCTACGAGCAGTACTTC.

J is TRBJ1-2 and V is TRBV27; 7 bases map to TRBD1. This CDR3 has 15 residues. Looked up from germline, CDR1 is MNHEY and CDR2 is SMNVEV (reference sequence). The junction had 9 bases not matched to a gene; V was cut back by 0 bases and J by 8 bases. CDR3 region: CASSLSLRGGEGYTF. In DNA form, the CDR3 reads TGTGCCAGCAGTTTATCTCTGAGAGGGGGCGAGGGCTACACCTTC.

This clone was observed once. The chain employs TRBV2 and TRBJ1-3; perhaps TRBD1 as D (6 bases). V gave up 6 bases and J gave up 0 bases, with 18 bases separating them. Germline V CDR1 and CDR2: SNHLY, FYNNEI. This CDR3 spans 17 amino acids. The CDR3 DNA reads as TGTGCCAGCAGCCCTGAACCCCCGGACAGCTCTGGAAACACCATATATTTT. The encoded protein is CASSPEPPDSSGNTIYF.

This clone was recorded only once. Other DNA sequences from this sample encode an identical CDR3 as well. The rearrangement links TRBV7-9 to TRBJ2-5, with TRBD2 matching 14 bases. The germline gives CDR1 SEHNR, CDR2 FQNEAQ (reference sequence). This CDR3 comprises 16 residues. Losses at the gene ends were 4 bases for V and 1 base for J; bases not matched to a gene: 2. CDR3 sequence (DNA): TGTGCCAGCAGCTCTGGACTAGCGGGGGGCCAAGAGACCCAGTACTTC. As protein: CASSSGLAGGQETQYF.

CDR3 sequence: CASSSTGAGYEQYF. Written as DNA, the CDR3 is TGTGCCAGCAGCTCGACCGGGGCTGGCTACGAGCAGTACTTC. The chain links TRBV5-4 to TRBJ2-7, with D perhaps TRBD1 or TRBD2 (5 bases each). CDR1 is SGHNT, CDR2 YYREEE, per germline (reference sequence). Trimming removed 3 bases at V and 3 bases at J, with 13 bases between. The CDR3 totals 14 residues.

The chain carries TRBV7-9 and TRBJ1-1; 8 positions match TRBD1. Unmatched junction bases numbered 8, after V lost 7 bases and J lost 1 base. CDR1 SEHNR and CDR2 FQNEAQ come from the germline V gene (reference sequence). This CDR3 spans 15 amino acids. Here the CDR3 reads CASNLPGTGNTEAFF. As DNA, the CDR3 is TGTGCCAGCAACCTACCCGGGACAGGGAACACTGAAGCTTTCTTT.

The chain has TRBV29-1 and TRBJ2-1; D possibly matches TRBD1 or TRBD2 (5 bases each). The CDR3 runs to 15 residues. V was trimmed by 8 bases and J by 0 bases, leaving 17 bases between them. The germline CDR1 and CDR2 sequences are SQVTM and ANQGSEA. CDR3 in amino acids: CSTPPAGSSYNEQFF. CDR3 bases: TGCAGCACCCCGCCGGCAGGGAGCTCCTACAATGAGCAGTTCTTC.

CDR3 loop: CASSIALGTQYF. The CDR3 region has the DNA TGTGCCAGTAGTATTGCCCTAGGTACGCAGTATTTT. The J gene is TRBJ2-3, the V gene TRBV19; the D is unclear. CDR1 and CDR2 (germline): LNHDA, SQIVND (reference sequence). V shed 3 bases and J shed 8 bases, with 9 bases lying between them. The CDR3 length is 12 residues.

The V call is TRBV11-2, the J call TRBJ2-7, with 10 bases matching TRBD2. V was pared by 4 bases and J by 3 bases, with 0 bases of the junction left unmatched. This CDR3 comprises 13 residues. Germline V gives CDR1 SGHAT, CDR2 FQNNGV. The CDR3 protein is CASSWTSGYEQYF. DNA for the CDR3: TGTGCCAGCAGCTGGACTAGCGGCTACGAGCAGTACTTC.

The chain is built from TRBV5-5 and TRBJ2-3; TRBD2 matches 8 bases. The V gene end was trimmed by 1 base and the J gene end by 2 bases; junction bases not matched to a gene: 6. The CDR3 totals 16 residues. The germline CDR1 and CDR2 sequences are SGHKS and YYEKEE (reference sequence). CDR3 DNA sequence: TGTGCCAGCAGCTTGCTGGCGGGGGGCATCACAGATACGCAGTATTTT. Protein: CASSLLAGGITDTQYF.